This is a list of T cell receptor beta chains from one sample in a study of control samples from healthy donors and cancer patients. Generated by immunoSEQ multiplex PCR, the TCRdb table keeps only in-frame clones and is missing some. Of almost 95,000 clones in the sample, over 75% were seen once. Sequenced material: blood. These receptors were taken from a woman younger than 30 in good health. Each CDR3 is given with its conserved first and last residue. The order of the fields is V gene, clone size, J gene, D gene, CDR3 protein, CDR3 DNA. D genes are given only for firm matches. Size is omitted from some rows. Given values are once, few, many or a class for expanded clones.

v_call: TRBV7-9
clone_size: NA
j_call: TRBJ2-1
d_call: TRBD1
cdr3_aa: CASSLVDWTGGFF
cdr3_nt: TGTGCCAGCAGCTTAGTCGACTGGACAGGGGGCTTCTTC

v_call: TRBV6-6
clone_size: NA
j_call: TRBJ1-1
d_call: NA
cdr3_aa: CASSYDGRGTEAFF
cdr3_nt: TGTGCCAGCAGTTACGATGGGCGGGGAACTGAAGCTTTCTTT

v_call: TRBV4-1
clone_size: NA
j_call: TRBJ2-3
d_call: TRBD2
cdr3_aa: CASSQELSGRGREYF
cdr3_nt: TGCGCCAGCAGCCAAGAACTTAGCGGCCGGGGGAGGGAGTATTTT

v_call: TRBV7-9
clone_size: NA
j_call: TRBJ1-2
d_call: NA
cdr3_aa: CASSLFGLDSGYYGYTF
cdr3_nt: TGTGCCAGCAGCTTGTTTGGGTTGGATAGTGGCTACTATGGCTACACCTTC

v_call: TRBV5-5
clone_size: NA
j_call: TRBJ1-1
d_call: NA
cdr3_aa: CASSLSLLMNTEAFF
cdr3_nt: TGTGCCAGCAGCTTATCCTTACTCATGAACACTGAAGCTTTCTTT

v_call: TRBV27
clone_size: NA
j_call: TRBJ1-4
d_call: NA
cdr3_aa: CASRKVGINEKLFF
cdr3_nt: TGTGCCAGCAGGAAAGTCGGGATTAATGAAAAACTGTTTTTT

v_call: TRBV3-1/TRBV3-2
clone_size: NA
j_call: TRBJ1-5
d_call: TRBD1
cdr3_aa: CASSQTGGGQPQHF
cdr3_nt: TGTGCCAGCAGCCAAACAGGGGGCGGTCAGCCCCAGCATTTT

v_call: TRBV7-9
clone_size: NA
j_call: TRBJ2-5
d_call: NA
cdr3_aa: CASSLGGHPETQYF
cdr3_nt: TGTGCCAGCAGCTTAGGAGGCCACCCAGAGACCCAGTACTTC

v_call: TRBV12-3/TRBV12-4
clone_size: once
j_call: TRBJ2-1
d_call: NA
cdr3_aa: CASRGLSYNEQFF
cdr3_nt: TGTGCCAGCAGGGGGCTCTCCTACAATGAGCAGTTCTTC

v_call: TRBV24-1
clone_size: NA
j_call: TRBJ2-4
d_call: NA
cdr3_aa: CATSDHGVAKNIQYF
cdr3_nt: TGTGCCACCAGTGACCACGGGGTAGCCAAAAACATTCAGTACTTC

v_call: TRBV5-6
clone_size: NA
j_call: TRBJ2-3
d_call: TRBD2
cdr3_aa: CASSWGTSPSDTQYF
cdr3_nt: TGTGCCAGCAGCTGGGGGACTAGCCCTTCAGATACGCAGTATTTT

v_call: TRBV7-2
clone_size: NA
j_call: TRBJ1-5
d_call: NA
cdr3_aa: CASSLVLTQPQHF
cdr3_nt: TGTGCCAGCAGCTTGGTGTTAACTCAGCCCCAGCATTTT

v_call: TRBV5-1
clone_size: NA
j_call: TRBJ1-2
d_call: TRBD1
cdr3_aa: CASSPRTGKDGYTF
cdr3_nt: TGCGCCAGCAGCCCCAGGACAGGGAAGGATGGCTACACCTTC

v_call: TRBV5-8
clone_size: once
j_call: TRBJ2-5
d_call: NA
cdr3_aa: CASSFRSSETQYF
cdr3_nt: TGTGCCAGCAGCTTTAGGTCCTCAGAGACCCAGTACTTC

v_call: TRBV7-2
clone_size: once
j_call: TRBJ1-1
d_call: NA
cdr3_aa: CASSSTENTEAFF
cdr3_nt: TGTGCCAGCAGCTCAACGGAGAACACTGAAGCTTTCTTT

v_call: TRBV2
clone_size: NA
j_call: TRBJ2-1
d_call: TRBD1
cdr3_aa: CASTSRGQGYNEQFF
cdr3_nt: TGTGCCAGCACCTCAAGGGGACAGGGATACAATGAGCAGTTCTTC